A single sample is the source of the 31 T cell receptor beta chains below, sequenced in a study of cytomegalovirus exposure and HLA in healthy donors. PCR primers comprised 60 Vbeta and 13 Jbeta primers. Method: immunoSEQ multiplex PCR; TCRdb's copy keeps in-frame clones and lacks some. This sample has roughly 93,000 clones, with around 80% found just once. The sample consisted of PBMCs. These receptor sequences come from a human donor in good health.

The chain couples TRBV10-3 to TRBJ2-6, with 8 bases that match TRBD2. J was trimmed by 0 bases and V by 2 bases; bases with no gene match: 12. The CDR3 loop spans 20 amino acids. Germline values: CDR1 ENHRY, CDR2 SYGVKD. This CDR3 is CAISEPVGSGTASGANVLTF. The CDR3 region has the DNA TGTGCCATCAGTGAGCCTGTGGGTAGCGGGACCGCCTCTGGGGCCAACGTCCTGACTTTC.

The chain uses TRBV27 and TRBJ1-6; TRBD1 matches at 12 bases. J was trimmed by 7 bases and V by 2 bases; bases with no gene match: 6. From germline, CDR1 is MNHEY and CDR2 SMNVEV (reference sequence). The CDR3 is 17 amino acids. CDR3 nucleotide sequence: TGTGCCAGCAGTTTAAAGGGACAGGGGGCGAGGAATTCACCCCTCCACTTT. Its protein is CASSLKGQGARNSPLHF.

The CDR3, as DNA: TGTGCCAGCAGCCCCGGACAGAAAAGAAACATTCAGTACTTC. This gives the protein CASSPGQKRNIQYF. The chain is built from TRBV14 and TRBJ2-4; TRBD1 might be the D (6 bases). Germline CDR1 is SGHDN and CDR2 is FVKESK. V gave up 4 bases and J gave up 6 bases, with 13 bases separating them. The CDR3 covers 14 residues.

This clone was seen once. The chain couples TRBV10-1 to TRBJ2-5; TRBD2 is a possible D gene (6 bases). CDR3 size: 16 residues. The germline gives CDR1 WNHNN, CDR2 SYGVQD (reference sequence). Trimming took 2 bases from V and 4 from J, leaving 17 bases between them. In nucleotides, the CDR3 is TGCGCCAGCAGTGAGGATAGGGCCCGGGGAGGAGAGACCCAGTACTTC. As protein: CASSEDRARGGETQYF.

The chain couples TRBV7-8 to TRBJ2-4; D perhaps matches TRBD1 (6 bases). Germline loops: CDR1 SGHVS, CDR2 FQNEAQ. This CDR3 has 16 amino acids. The V end was cut by 2 bases, the J end by 3 bases, with 14 bases between. The CDR3 protein is CASSLLAGADKNIQYF. The CDR3, as DNA: TGTGCCAGCAGCTTACTTGCAGGGGCGGACAAAAACATTCAGTACTTC.

CDR3 residues: CASSESGTQYF. The CDR3, as DNA: TGTGCCAGTAGTGAGAGCGGTACGCAGTATTTT. The gene calls are TRBV19 and TRBJ2-3; possibly TRBD2 for D (5 bases). The germline V gene encodes CDR1 LNHDA and CDR2 SQIVND (reference sequence). The CDR3 runs 11 residues. V was pared by 5 bases and J by 8 bases, with 8 bases between.

The chain employs TRBV19 and TRBJ1-2; 10 bases are shared with TRBD1. The CDR3 consists of 16 residues. V trimming: 7 bases; J trimming: 2 bases; junction bases outside the gene matches: 10. Per germline, CDR1 LNHDA and CDR2 SQIVND (reference sequence). This CDR3 reads CASKRGWDRGNYGYTF. DNA of the CDR3: TGTGCCAGTAAACGAGGCTGGGACAGGGGAAACTATGGCTACACCTTC.

The chain is built from TRBV11-2 and TRBJ1-5; tentative D call: TRBD1 (5 bases). The CDR3 has 15 amino acids. V lost 5 bases, J lost 2 bases, and 13 bases lay in between. Germline V gene data show CDR1 as SGHAT and CDR2 as FQNNGV. CDR3 bases: TGTGCCAGCAGCCTAGCGGGGGATGGCAATCAGCCCCAGCATTTT. Protein: CASSLAGDGNQPQHF.

The chain combines TRBV6-5 with TRBJ1-5; perhaps TRBD1 as D (6 bases). The CDR3 covers 14 residues. Germline V gene lookup returns CDR1 MNHEY and CDR2 SVGAGI. With 6 bases removed from V and 2 bases from J, the gap between germline ends came to 11 bases. CDR3 DNA sequence: TGTGCCAGCAGCCAGGGGTTCGGCAATCAGCCCCAGCATTTT. Translating gives CASSQGFGNQPQHF.

The J gene is TRBJ2-2, the V gene TRBV12-5; 10 bases match TRBD2. The CDR3 covers 15 residues. Losses at the gene ends were 5 bases for V and 5 bases for J; bases not matched to a gene: 5. Per the germline V gene, CDR1 is LGHNT and CDR2 is FRNRAP. Written as DNA, the CDR3 is TGTGCTAGTGGTCCCCGGACTAGCGGAACCGGGGAGCTGTTTTTT. Its translation: CASGPRTSGTGELFF.

This clone has only a few counts. The V gene is TRBV7-9, the J gene TRBJ1-1; D might be TRBD1 (5 bases). This CDR3 is built from 12 residues. Looked up from germline, CDR1 is SEHNR and CDR2 is FQNEAQ (reference sequence). The V end lost 2 bases, the J end lost 6 bases, and 7 bases lay between the germline ends. In DNA, the CDR3 is TGTGCCAGCAGCTTACCGGGGGCTGAAGCTTTCTTT. Its translation is CASSLPGAEAFF.

The chain employs TRBV5-3 and TRBJ1-6; D is possibly TRBD1 (6 bases). TRBV5-3 is recorded as an ORF, its role being uncertain. With 4 bases removed from V and 4 bases from J, the gap between germline ends came to 21 bases. This CDR3 has 18 amino acids. The CDR3 nucleotides are TGTGCCAGAAGCGGGGCCAACAAGGGGGAGTTTTATAATTCACCCCTCCACTTT. Protein: CARSGANKGEFYNSPLHF.

The chain couples TRBV5-1 to TRBJ2-7; no definite D call. Between the trimmed V and J ends, which lost 0 bases and 7 bases, there was a span of 14 bases. Germline CDR1 SGHRS, CDR2 YFSETQ. CDR3 length: 14 amino acids. CDR3 amino acids: CASSLGGEPLEQYF. CDR3 DNA: TGCGCCAGCAGCTTGGGAGGCGAGCCACTTGAGCAGTACTTC.

The V gene is TRBV4-2, the J gene TRBJ2-1; 9 bases fit TRBD1. The V segment lost 4 bases and the J segment 2 bases; nucleotides outside the gene matches: 3. The CDR3 length is 15 residues. Germline V lookup: CDR1 LGHNA, CDR2 YNFKEQ. CDR3 region: CASSLGQGAYNEQFF. The CDR3 nucleotides are TGTGCCAGCAGCCTGGGACAGGGAGCCTACAATGAGCAGTTCTTC.

This clone was counted once. An end of the junction does not agree with germline; a read error may underlie this. The chain carries TRBV5-6 and TRBJ1-1, with TRBD1 matching over 8 bases. The germline V gene encodes CDR1 SGHDT and CDR2 YYEEEE. This CDR3 is 16 amino acids long. The CDR3 region is CASRRRPTGVTTGAFF. CDR3 coding DNA: TGTGCCAGCAGGCGGAGGCCGACAGGGGTAACGACTGGAGCTTTCTTT.

This chain links TRBV7-2 with TRBJ1-1, with D tentatively TRBD1 (5 bases). Trimming removed 0 bases at V and 11 bases at J, with 16 bases between. Germline CDR1 reads SGHTA; CDR2 reads FQGNSA. The CDR3 length is 14 residues. The chain's CDR3 is CASSLAQSGTRAFF. DNA for the CDR3: TGTGCCAGCAGCTTAGCCCAATCGGGGACTCGGGCTTTCTTT.

The chain uses TRBV6-5 and TRBJ1-1; no clear D. The CDR3 totals 14 residues. The V end was cut by 0 bases, the J end by 1 base, with 6 bases between. Germline values: CDR1 MNHEY, CDR2 SVGAGI. CDR3 region: CASSYSNRNTEAFF. The CDR3 DNA sequence: TGTGCCAGCAGTTACTCGAATAGGAACACTGAAGCTTTCTTT.

The chain combines TRBV7-8 with TRBJ2-1; TRBD1 matches 10 bases. The V segment lost 6 bases and the J segment 7 bases; nucleotides outside the gene matches: 15. This CDR3 is built from 17 residues. Germline V gene sequence: CDR1 SGHVS, CDR2 FQNEAQ. CDR3 protein: CASSLEPGQGSFNEQFF. Written as DNA, the CDR3 is TGTGCCAGCAGTTTGGAACCGGGACAGGGGTCATTTAATGAGCAGTTCTTC.

The chain employs TRBV19 and TRBJ1-5, with a tentative D call TRBD1 (5 bases). Looked up from germline, CDR1 is LNHDA and CDR2 is SQIVND (reference sequence). Trimming cost V 3 bases and J 8 bases, with 20 bases left between them. This CDR3 spans 16 amino acids. The CDR3 sequence: CASSMTSGHTNEPQHF. CDR3 nucleotides: TGTGCCAGTAGTATGACTTCCGGACATACGAATGAGCCCCAGCATTTT.

This clone was detected once. The gene calls are TRBV7-6 and TRBJ1-5; 8 nucleotides line up with TRBD1. The CDR3 is made up of 15 amino acids. With V trimmed by 5 bases and J by 6 bases, 9 bases remained unmatched. Germline V gene data show CDR1 as SGHVS and CDR2 as FNYEAQ. The CDR3 DNA reads as TGTGCCAGCAGCCTAGGACAGGGATTTTTTCAGCCCCAGCATTTT. This gives the protein CASSLGQGFFQPQHF.

CDR3 DNA sequence: TGTGCCAGCAGCTATGGCGGGATGGTCTACGAGCAGTACTTC. Its translation is CASSYGGMVYEQYF. The rearrangement uses TRBV7-2 and TRBJ2-7; D is perhaps TRBD2 (6 bases). The germline V and J ends were trimmed by 4 bases and 3 bases, with 13 bases remaining between them. The CDR3 is 14 amino acids. Looked up from germline, CDR1 is SGHTA and CDR2 is FQGNSA.

The chain recombines TRBV19 with TRBJ2-2; 7 nucleotides line up with TRBD1. The CDR3 totals 14 residues. Germline V gene sequence: CDR1 LNHDA, CDR2 SQIVND (reference sequence). With 6 bases clipped from V and 2 bases from J, the junction kept 3 bases outside the gene matches. The CDR3 reads CASRDRINTGELFF. DNA of the CDR3: TGTGCCAGTAGGGACAGGATCAACACCGGGGAGCTGTTTTTT.

The rearrangement uses TRBV21-1 and TRBJ2-7; TRBD1, the table's D call, lacks a check against the DNA. TRBV21-1 is labeled a pseudogene. This CDR3 comprises 15 residues. This CDR3 reads CASSNRDRGLYEQYF. The CDR3 DNA is TGTGCCAGCAGCAACCGGGACAGGGGGCTCTACGAGCAGTACTTC.

The rearrangement joins TRBV6-5 to TRBJ2-3; possible D gene TRBD2, 6 bases. The germline V gene encodes CDR1 MNHEY and CDR2 SVGAGI. The CDR3 is made up of 13 amino acids. Deletions cut 6 bases from V and 0 bases from J, with 7 bases between. Here the CDR3 DNA reads TGTGCCAGCAGGCGGGACAGCACAGATACGCAGTATTTT. It yields the protein CASRRDSTDTQYF.

The chain combines TRBV4-1 with TRBJ1-5; tentative D call: TRBD1 (6 bases). Germline values: CDR1 MGHRA, CDR2 YSYEKL. The ends were cut back, 0 bases at V and 2 bases at J, with 11 bases in the middle. There are 16 residues in the CDR3. The CDR3 coding sequence is TGCGCCAGCAGCCAAGATGAAGGGGGGGGCAATCAGCCCCAGCATTTT. Amino acid sequence: CASSQDEGGGNQPQHF.

The chain employs TRBV29-1 and TRBJ2-3, with 7 bases aligning to TRBD1. V shed 6 bases and J 0 bases; nucleotides not matched to a gene: 6. The CDR3 sequence is 14 residues long. Germline assignment: CDR1 SQVTM and CDR2 ANQGSEA. The CDR3 loop is CSVGTELSTDTQYF. The CDR3 region has the DNA TGCAGCGTCGGGACAGAGTTAAGCACAGATACGCAGTATTTT.

The chain carries TRBV12-5 and TRBJ1-3; 11 positions agree with TRBD1. Trimming took 0 bases from V and 8 from J; bases not matched to a gene: 3. The CDR3 loop spans 15 amino acids. Germline V gene data show CDR1 as LGHNT and CDR2 as FRNRAP. The CDR3 sequence is CASGLVGGQGDTIYF. Here the CDR3 DNA reads TGTGCTAGTGGTTTGGTAGGGGGACAGGGGGACACCATATATTTT.

V and J are TRBV6-4 and TRBJ2-1; 9 bases map to TRBD2. Trimming at V came to 7 bases and at J to 0 bases, leaving 1 base not matched to a gene. CDR1 MRHNA and CDR2 SNTAGT come from the germline V gene. The CDR3 contains 14 residues. CDR3: CASKREVSYNEQFF. CDR3 sequence (DNA): TGTGCCAGCAAGCGGGAGGTCTCCTACAATGAGCAGTTCTTC.

The CDR3 here is CASSGGTGSGYYGYTF. The DNA of the CDR3 is TGTGCCAGCAGTGGAGGGACAGGCTCAGGTTACTATGGCTACACCTTC. The chain combines TRBV25-1 with TRBJ1-2; TRBD1 matches 8 bases. CDR3 length equals 16 residues. The V segment lost 4 bases and the J segment 3 bases; nucleotides outside the gene matches: 10. CDR1 and CDR2 from the germline V gene are MGHDK and SYGVNS.

V and J are TRBV18 and TRBJ1-1; D is uncertain. The V gene's germline CDR1 is KGHSH and CDR2 LQKENI. The V and J ends lost 3 bases and 5 bases respectively, with 19 bases between them. CDR3 length: 16 residues. The DNA for the CDR3 is TGTGCCAGCTCACCTCCTCCAGTGGGGTCGGGGACTGAAGCTTTCTTT. Translating it yields CASSPPPVGSGTEAFF. The complete variable domain, with remaining parts taken from reference TRBV18 and TRBJ1-1, reads NAGVMQNPRHLVRRRGQEARLRCSPMKGHSHVYWYRQLPEEGLKFMVYLQKENIIDESGMPKERFSAEFPKEGPSILRIQQVVRGDSAAYFCASSPPPVGSGTEAFFGQGTRLTVV.

CDR3 protein: CTSSRRQGPWSPLAKNIQYF. In nucleotides, the CDR3 is TGCACCAGCAGCAGACGACAGGGACCTTGGTCTCCACTGGCCAAAAACATTCAGTACTTC. This chain joins TRBV1 and TRBJ2-4; TRBD1 is the table's D call, not checked against the DNA. TRBV1 constitutes a pseudogene. This CDR3 contains 20 residues.